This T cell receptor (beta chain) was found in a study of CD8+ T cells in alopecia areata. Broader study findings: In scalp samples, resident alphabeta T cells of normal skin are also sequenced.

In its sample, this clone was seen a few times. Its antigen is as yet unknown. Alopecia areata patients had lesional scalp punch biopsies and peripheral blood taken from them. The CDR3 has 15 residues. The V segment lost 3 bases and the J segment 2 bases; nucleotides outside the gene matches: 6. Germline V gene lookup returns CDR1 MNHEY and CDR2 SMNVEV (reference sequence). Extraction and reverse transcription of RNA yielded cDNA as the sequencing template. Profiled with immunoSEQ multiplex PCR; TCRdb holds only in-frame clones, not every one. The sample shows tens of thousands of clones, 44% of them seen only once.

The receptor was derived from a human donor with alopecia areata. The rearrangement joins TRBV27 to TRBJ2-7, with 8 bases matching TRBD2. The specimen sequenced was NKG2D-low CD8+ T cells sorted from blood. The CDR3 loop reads CASSFSSGRTYEQYF. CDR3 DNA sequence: TGTGCCAGCAGTTTCTCTAGCGGGCGGACCTACGAGCAGTACTTC.